This TCR beta chain came from a study of beta chain features in type 1 diabetes (dated by TCRdb to the late 2010s). With regard to the full study: Mean age, gender distribution, total cell number and subset yield did not differ between patients and healthy donors. Across all samples, fewer than 110,000,000 sorted cells were examined, and cell number per subset correlated strongly with RNA yield. Whereas all 28 donors provided naive and central memory subsets, regulatory and stem cell-like memory subsets were isolated from just 8 patients and roughly 8 healthy donors. The study compared TCRB repertoires of sorted circulating CD4+ T cell subsets between recently diagnosed type 1 diabetes patients and matched healthy donors. What the research found in general, with its limitations: PCR might favor shorter templates, but patient and control samples were amplified and corrected together, so any skew would affect both groups equally. Because the HLA sub-analyses included only small numbers of individuals, any influence of HLA type on TCRB rearrangement was left unresolved. Because cDNA rather than genomic DNA was sequenced, highly expressing activated cells could have been over-represented, although no difference in activation and CD3 levels was found between groups. At VDJ recombination sites, type 1 diabetes patients had fewer insertions and more deleted nucleotides, which implies abnormalities in thymic rearrangement. Type 1 diabetes patients showed a moderate but significant shortening of TCRB CDR3 length in all four CD4+ subsets. Naive, central memory and regulatory TCRB repertoires appeared more similar among patients than among healthy donors.

From cysteine to phenylalanine, the CDR3 is 14 amino acids long. Just the 42-base CDR3 DNA is kept, in frame starting at base 1. Trimming takes 6 bases off V and 10 bases off J; junction bases not matched to a gene: 8. Taken from the germline V gene, the CDR1 and CDR2 loops are MNHEY and SVGAGI. The entire isolated RNA was reverse transcribed using the High Capacity cDNA Reverse Transcription Kit, and thus expressed TCRB transcripts were sequenced. Naive, central memory and regulatory T cell samples underwent deep immunoSEQ sequencing, averaging about 3.57 million total reads per sample. After sorted cells were lysed in RLT buffer, RNA was extracted with DNase-treated RNeasy Micro or Mini kits, with the choice depending on cell number. To prevent cross-contamination, each cell subset was processed individually, whereas patient and healthy donor samples were processed jointly. The immunoSEQ multiplex PCR was used to amplify TCRB sequences from cDNA, generating 87-bp fragments that spanned the CDR3 region. Sequencing of the amplicons was done on the Illumina HiSeq platform. The published analysis was carried out like this. PCR bias was corrected computationally using synthetic template baselines, and reads within Hamming distance 2 were collapsed, with unmergeable singletons discarded. Reads were aligned against IMGT to assign V, D and J genes, CDR3 length and insertions or deletions at six rearrangement sites. Within each subset, clonotype counts were normalized to sorted cell number, after which true diversity and Gini coefficients were computed with the tcR R package. Repertoire sharing was quantified using the overlap coefficient calculated on TCRB nucleotide sequences. Imported from immuneACCESS, the table was reduced by TCRdb to in-frame sequences with V and J called. These copies leave out some clones; in studies compared against another copy, an unresolved V gene accounts for under half, and the cause of the remainder is not known. V, J and clone size derive from that table, while D and trimming were established from the DNA sequence. The sample has about 340,000 clones on record, around 9.3% of them singletons. The leading ten clones occupy roughly 0.99% of the sample.

With respect to this clone: There is no known antigen for this receptor. No base-level quality is on record; no much larger clone is a single base apart.

From each donor, a single peripheral blood sample of 95 to 150 mL on average was drawn into heparinised tubes. A BD FACSAria II was used to sort naive, central memory, regulatory and stem cell-like memory CD4+ T cells with a panel that included CD45RO, CCR7, CD25, CD127, CD95 and CD27. Every sorted population had a purity above 95%. Right away, PBMCs were isolated by Lymphoprep density gradient centrifugation and were stained directly, with no culture step. To minimize batch effects, samples were stained and sorted in pairs, one healthy donor with one patient per experiment. Specimen: central memory CD4+ T cells from blood. The chain is assembled from TRBV6-5 and TRBJ1-6, with 8 central nucleotides matching TRBD1. The receptor was derived from a young man with type 1 diabetes. The CDR3 loop reads CASRRYRGESPLHF. The base sequence is TGTGCCAGCAGACGCTACAGGGGGGAGTCACCCCTCCACTTT.